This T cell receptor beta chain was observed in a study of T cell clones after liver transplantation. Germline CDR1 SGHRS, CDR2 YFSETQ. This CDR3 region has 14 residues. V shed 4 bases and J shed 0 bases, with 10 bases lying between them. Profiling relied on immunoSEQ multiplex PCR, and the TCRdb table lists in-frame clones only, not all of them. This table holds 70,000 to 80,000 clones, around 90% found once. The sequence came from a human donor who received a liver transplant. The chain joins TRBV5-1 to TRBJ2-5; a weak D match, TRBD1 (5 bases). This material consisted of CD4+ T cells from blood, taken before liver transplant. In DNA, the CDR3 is TGCGCCAGCAGCGTGACAGTAAACCAAGAGACCCAGTACTTC. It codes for CASSVTVNQETQYF. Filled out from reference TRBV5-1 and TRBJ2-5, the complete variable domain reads KAGVTQTPRYLIKTRGQQVTLSCSPISGHRSVSWYQQTPGQGLQFLFEYFSETQRNKGNFPGRFSGRQFSNSRSEMNVSTLELGDSALYLCASSVTVNQETQYFGPGTRLLVL.